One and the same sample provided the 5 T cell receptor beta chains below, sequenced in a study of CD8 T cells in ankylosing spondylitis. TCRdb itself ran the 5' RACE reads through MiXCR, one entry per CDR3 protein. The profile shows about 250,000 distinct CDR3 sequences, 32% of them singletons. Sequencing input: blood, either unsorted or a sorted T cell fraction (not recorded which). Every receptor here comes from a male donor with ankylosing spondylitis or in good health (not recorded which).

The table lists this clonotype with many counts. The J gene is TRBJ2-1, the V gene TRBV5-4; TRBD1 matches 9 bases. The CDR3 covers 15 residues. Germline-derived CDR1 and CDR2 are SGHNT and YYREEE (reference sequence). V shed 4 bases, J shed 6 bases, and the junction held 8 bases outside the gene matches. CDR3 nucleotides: TGTGCCAGCAGCAAAACCGGGACAGGGTTCAATGAGCAGTTCTTC. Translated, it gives CASSKTGTGFNEQFF. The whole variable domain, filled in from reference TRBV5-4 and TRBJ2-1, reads ETGVTQSPTHLIKTRGQQVTLRCSSQSGHNTVSWYQQALGQGPQFIFQYYREEENGRGNFPPRFSGLQFPNYSSELNVNALELDDSALYLCASSKTGTGFNEQFFGPGTRLTVL.

CDR3: CASSIRGGMEETQYF. The CDR3 nucleotides are TGTGCCAGCAGCATACGGGGGGGGATGGAGGAGACCCAGTACTTC. V and J are TRBV11-2 and TRBJ2-5, with 8 bases matching TRBD2. This CDR3 is built from 15 residues. Germline loops: CDR1 SGHAT, CDR2 FQNNGV. Trimming at V came to 5 bases and at J to 5 bases, leaving 10 bases not matched to a gene.

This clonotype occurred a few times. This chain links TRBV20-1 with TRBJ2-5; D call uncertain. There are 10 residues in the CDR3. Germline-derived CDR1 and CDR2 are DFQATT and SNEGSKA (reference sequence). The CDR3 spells CGARPETQYF. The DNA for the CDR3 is TGCGGCGCCCGACCCGAGACCCAGTACTTC.

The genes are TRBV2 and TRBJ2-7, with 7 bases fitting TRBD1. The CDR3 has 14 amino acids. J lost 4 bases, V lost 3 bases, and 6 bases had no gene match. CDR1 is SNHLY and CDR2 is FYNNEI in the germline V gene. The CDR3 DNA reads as TGTGCCAGCAGTGATACCGGGACAGCTTACGAGCAGTACTTC. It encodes CASSDTGTAYEQYF.

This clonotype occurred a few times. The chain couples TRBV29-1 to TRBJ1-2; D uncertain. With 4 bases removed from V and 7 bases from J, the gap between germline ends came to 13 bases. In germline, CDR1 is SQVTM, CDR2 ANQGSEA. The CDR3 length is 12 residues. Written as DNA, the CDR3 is TGCAGCGTTGCCACCCGACCCCCTGGCTACACCTTC. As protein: CSVATRPPGYTF.